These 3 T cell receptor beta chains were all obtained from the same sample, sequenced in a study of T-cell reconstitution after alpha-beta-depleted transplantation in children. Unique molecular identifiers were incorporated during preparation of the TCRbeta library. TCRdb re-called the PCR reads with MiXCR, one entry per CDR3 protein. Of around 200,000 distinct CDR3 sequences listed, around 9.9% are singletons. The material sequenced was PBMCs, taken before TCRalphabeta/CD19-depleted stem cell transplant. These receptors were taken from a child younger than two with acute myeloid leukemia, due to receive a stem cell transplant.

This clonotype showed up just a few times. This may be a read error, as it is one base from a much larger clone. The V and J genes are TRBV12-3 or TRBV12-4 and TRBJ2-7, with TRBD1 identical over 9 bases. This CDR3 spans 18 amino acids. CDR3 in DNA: TGTGCCATCAGTATTCGGGACAGGGCCTCCTTTCGCTCCTACGAGCAGTACTTC. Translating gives CAISIRDRASFRSYEQYF.

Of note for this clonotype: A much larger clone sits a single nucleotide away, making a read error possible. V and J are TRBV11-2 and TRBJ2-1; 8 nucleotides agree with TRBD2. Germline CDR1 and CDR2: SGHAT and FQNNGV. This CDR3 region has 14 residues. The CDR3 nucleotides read TGTGCCAGCAGCCCGACTAGCGTAAACAATGACCAGTTCTTC. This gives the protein CASSPTSVNNDQFF.

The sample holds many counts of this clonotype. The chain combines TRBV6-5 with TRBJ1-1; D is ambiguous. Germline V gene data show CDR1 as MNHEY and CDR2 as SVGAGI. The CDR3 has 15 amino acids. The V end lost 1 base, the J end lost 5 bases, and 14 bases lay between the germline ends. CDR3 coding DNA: TGTGCCAGCAGTTACTTCCGGGGAATGGGGACTGAAGCTTTCTTT. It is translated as CASSYFRGMGTEAFF.